Each of the 2 T cell receptor beta chains below was sequenced from the same sample in a study of blood T cell repertoires in COVID-19 (dated by TCRdb to the early 2020s). The library was generated by the immunoSEQ multiplex PCR assay. TCRdb's version of the immuneACCESS table is confined to in-frame rearrangements and falls short of the full clone set. An unresolved V gene accounts for under half of the shortfall where checked; the remainder is of unknown origin. The sample table records 24,000 or so clones; approximately 84% of these occur just once. About a fifth of the sample belongs to the ten largest clones. The sample taken for sequencing was peripheral blood. These receptors all stem from a woman older than 75 with acute or convalescent COVID-19.

The V gene is TRBV12-3 or TRBV12-4, the J gene TRBJ1-2; D may be TRBD1 (5 bases). This CDR3 is built from 12 residues. Trimming left V 3 bases short and J 4 bases short, with 6 bases between. CDR3 residues: CASSFRAYGYTF. The CDR3, as DNA: TGTGCCAGCAGTTTCAGGGCCTATGGCTACACCTTC.

The CDR3 nucleotides read TGTGCCAGTAAGGGGACAGGGGAGGGGAGCATTCAGTACTTC. This translates into CASKGTGEGSIQYF. This chain uses TRBV19 with TRBJ2-4; 10 bases are shared with TRBD1. Germline-derived CDR1 and CDR2 are LNHDA and SQIVND (reference sequence). After removal of 7 bases from V and 9 bases from J, the junction contained 9 bases not matched to a gene. The CDR3 totals 14 residues.